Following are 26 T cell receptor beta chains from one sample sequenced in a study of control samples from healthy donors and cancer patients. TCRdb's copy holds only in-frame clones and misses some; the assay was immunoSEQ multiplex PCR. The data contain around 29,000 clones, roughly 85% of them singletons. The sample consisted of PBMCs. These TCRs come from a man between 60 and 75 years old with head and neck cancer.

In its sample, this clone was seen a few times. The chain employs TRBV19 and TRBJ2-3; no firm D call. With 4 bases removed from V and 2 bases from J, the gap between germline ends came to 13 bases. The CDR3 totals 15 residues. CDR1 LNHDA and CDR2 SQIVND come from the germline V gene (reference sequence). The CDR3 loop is CASSTVGAYTDTQYF. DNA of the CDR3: TGTGCCAGTAGTACAGTGGGCGCCTACACAGATACGCAGTATTTT.

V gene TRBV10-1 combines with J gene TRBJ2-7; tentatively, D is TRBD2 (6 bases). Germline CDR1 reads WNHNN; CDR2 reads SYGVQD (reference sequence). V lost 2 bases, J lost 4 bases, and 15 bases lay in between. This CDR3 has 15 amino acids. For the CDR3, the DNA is TGCGCCAGCAGTGAGGGCCGGGGGTCTCGGTACGAGCAGTACTTC. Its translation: CASSEGRGSRYEQYF.

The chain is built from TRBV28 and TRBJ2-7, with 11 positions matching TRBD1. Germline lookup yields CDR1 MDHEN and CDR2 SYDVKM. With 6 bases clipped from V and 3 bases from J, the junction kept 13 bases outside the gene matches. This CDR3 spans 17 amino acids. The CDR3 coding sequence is TGTGCCAGCAGCTCTCCCCGGGACAGGGGGTCTCACTACGAGCAGTACTTC. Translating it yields CASSSPRDRGSHYEQYF.

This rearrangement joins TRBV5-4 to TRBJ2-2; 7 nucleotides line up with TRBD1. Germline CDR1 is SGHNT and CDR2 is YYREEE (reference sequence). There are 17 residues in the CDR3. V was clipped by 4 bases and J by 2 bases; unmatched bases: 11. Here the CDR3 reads CASSHDRERHNTGELFF. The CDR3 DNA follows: TGTGCCAGCAGCCACGACAGGGAACGACACAACACCGGGGAGCTGTTTTTT. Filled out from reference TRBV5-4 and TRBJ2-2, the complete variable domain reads ETGVTQSPTHLIKTRGQQVTLRCSSQSGHNTVSWYQQALGQGPQFIFQYYREEENGRGNFPPRFSGLQFPNYSSELNVNALELDDSALYLCASSHDRERHNTGELFFGEGSRLTVL.

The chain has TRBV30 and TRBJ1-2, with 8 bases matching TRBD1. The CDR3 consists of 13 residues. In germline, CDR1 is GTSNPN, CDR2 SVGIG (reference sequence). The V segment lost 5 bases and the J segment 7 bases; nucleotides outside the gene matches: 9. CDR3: CAWSAWTGFGYTF. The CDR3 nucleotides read TGTGCCTGGTCTGCGTGGACAGGGTTTGGCTACACCTTC.

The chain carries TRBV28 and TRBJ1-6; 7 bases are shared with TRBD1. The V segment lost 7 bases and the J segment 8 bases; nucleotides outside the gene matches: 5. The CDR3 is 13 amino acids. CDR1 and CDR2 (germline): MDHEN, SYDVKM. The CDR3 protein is CASKDRFYSPLHF. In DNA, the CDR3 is TGTGCCAGCAAGGACAGGTTTTATTCACCCCTCCACTTT.

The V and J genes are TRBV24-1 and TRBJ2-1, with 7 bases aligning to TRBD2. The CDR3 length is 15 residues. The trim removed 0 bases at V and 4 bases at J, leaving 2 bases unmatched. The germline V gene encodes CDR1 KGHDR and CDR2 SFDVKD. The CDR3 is CATSDLQRGYNEQFF. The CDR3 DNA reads TGTGCCACCAGTGATTTGCAGCGGGGATACAATGAGCAGTTCTTC.

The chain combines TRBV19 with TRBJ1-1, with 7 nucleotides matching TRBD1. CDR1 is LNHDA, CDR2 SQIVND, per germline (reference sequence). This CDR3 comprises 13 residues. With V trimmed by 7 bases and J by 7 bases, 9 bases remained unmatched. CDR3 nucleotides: TGTGCCAGTACTCCAGGGACAGCTATTGAAGCTTTCTTT. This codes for CASTPGTAIEAFF.

The CDR3 reads CASSQGLAGNNEQFF. CDR3 in DNA: TGTGCCAGCAGCCAAGGGCTAGCGGGAAACAATGAGCAGTTCTTC. The chain recombines TRBV4-2 with TRBJ2-1, with TRBD2 identical over 9 bases. The germline CDR1 and CDR2 sequences are LGHNA and YNFKEQ. This CDR3 is built from 15 residues. Losses at the gene ends were 1 base for V and 5 bases for J; bases not matched to a gene: 3.

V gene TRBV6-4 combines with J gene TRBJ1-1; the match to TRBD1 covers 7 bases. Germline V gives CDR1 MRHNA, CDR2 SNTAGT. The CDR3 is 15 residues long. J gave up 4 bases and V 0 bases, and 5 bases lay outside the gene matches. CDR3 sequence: CASSDSPGGTTEAFF. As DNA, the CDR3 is TGTGCCAGCAGTGACTCGCCAGGGGGTACCACTGAAGCTTTCTTT.

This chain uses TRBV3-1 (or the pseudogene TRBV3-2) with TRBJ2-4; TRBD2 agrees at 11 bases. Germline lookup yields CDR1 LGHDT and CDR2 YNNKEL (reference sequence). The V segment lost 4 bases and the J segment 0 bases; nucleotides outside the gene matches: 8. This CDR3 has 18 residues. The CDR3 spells CASSRGTSGGVAKNIQYF. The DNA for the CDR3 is TGTGCCAGCAGCCGTGGGACTAGCGGAGGAGTAGCCAAAAACATTCAGTACTTC.

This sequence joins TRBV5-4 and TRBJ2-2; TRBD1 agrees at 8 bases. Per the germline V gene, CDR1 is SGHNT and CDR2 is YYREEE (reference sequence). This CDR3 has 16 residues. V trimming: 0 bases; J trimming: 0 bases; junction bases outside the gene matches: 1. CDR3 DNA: TGTGCCAGCAGCTTGGCAGGGGGCGCGAACACCGGGGAGCTGTTTTTT. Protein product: CASSLAGGANTGELFF.

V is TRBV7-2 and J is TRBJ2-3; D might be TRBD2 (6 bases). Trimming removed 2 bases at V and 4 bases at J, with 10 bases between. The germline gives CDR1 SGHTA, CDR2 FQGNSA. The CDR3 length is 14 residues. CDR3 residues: CASSLFGGSDTQYF. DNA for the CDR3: TGTGCCAGCAGCTTATTCGGAGGGTCAGATACGCAGTATTTT.

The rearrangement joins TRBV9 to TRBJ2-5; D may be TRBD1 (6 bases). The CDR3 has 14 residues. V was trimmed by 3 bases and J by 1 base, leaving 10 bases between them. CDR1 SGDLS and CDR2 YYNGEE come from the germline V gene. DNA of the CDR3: TGTGCCAGCAGCGCGACAGGTCTCCAAGAGACCCAGTACTTC. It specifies CASSATGLQETQYF.

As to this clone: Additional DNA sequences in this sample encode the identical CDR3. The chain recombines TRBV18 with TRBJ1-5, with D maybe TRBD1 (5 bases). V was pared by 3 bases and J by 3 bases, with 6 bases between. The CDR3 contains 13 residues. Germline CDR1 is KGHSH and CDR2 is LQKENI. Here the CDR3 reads CASSPGPNQPQHF. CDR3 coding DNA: TGTGCCAGCTCACCGGGACCCAATCAGCCCCAGCATTTT.

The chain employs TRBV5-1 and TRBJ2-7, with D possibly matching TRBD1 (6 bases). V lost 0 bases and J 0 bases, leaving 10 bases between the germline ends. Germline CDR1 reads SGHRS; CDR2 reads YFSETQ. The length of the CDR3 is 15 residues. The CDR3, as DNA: TGCGCCAGCAGCTTGGACCAGGGGCCCTCCTACGAGCAGTACTTC. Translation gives CASSLDQGPSYEQYF.

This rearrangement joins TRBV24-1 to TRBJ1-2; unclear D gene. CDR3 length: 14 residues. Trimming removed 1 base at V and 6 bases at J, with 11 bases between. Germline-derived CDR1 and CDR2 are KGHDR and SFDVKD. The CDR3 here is CATSDFGQADGYTF. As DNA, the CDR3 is TGTGCCACCAGTGATTTCGGGCAGGCGGATGGCTACACCTTC.

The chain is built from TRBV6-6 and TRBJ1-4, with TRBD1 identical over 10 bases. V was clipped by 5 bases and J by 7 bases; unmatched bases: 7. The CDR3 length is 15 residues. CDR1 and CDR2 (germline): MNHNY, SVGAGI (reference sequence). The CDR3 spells CASSPPGQGSEKLFF. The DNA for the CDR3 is TGTGCCAGCAGTCCCCCGGGACAGGGGAGTGAAAAACTGTTTTTT.

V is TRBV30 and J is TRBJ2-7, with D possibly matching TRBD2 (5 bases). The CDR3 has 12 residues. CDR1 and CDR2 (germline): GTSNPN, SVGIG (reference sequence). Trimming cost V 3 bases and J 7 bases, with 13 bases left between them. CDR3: CAWRRGPGEQYF. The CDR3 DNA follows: TGTGCCTGGAGGAGAGGGCCGGGGGAGCAGTACTTC. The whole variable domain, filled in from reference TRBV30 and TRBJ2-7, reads SQTIHQWPATLVQPVGSPLSLECTVEGTSNPNLYWYRQAAGRGLQLLFYSVGIGQISSEVPQNLSASRPQDRQFILSSKKLLLSDSGFYLCAWRRGPGEQYFGPGTRLTVT.

CDR3 nucleotides: TGTGCCAGCAGTTACTCCCGGGATTCATACAATGAGCAGTTCTTC. Its protein is CASSYSRDSYNEQFF. This chain joins TRBV6-5 and TRBJ2-1; D is possibly TRBD2 (5 bases). The CDR3 consists of 15 residues. Trimming cost V 0 bases and J 4 bases, with 10 bases left between them. Germline lookup yields CDR1 MNHEY and CDR2 SVGAGI.

CDR3 bases: TGCGCCAGCAGTCCGCAGGGTGGGAACTACAATGAGCAGTTCTTC. Its protein is CASSPQGGNYNEQFF. This chain links TRBV5-1 with TRBJ2-1; possible D gene TRBD1, 5 bases. V was clipped by 5 bases and J by 3 bases, with 15 bases between them. CDR3 length equals 15 residues. CDR1 is SGHRS, CDR2 YFSETQ, per germline.

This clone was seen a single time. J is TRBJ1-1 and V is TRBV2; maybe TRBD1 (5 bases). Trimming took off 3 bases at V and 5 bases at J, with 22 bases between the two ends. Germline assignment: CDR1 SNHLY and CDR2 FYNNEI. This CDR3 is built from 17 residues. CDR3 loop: CASSDGGGWGRSTEAFF. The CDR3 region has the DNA TGTGCCAGCAGTGACGGGGGGGGATGGGGTAGAAGTACTGAAGCTTTCTTT.

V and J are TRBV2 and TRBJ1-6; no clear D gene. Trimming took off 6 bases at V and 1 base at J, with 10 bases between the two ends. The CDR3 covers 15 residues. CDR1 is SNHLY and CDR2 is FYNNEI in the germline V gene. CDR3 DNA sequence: TGTGCCAGCAGCCTGACGGGGTCCTATAATTCACCCCTCCACTTT. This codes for CASSLTGSYNSPLHF.

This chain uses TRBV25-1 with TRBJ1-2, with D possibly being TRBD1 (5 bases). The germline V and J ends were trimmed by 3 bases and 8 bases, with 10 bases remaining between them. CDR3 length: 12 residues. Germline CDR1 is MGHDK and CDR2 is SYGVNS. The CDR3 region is CASSDGTSGYTF. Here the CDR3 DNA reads TGTGCCAGCAGTGACGGGACTTCCGGCTACACCTTC.

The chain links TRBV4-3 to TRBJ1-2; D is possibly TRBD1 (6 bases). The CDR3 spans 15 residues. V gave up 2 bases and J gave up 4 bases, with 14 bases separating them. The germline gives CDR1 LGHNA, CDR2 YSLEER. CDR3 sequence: CASSQQGHSTYGYTF. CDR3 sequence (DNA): TGCGCCAGCAGCCAACAGGGACATTCTACCTATGGCTACACCTTC.

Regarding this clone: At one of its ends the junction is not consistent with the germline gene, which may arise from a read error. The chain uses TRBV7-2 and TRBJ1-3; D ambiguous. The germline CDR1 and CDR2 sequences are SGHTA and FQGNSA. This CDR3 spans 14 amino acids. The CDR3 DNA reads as TGTGCCAGCAGCTTAGTGGCATTTGGAGACACCATATATTTT. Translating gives CASSLVAFGDTIYF.